The 25 T cell receptor beta chains reported below all come from one sample, sequenced in a study of cytomegalovirus exposure and HLA in healthy donors (TCRdb year 2017). Library preparation used the immunoSEQ multiplex PCR assay. For the multiplex PCR, a mixture combining 60 forward primers for TCR Vbeta segments and 13 reverse primers for TCR Jbeta segments was used. The table comes from immuneACCESS by way of TCRdb, which keeps in-frame sequences with V and J called. Part of the clones is missing from these tables; in studies checked, under half for an unresolved V gene and the rest for unknown reasons. The data table for this sample lists about 55,000 clones. The ten biggest clones cover around 10% of the sample. Sequencing was performed on PBMCs. The receptors stem from a man between 50 and 59 years old in good health and CMV-seropositive.

The CDR3: CATSSGQVATNEKLFF. In DNA, the CDR3 is TGTGCCACCAGCAGTGGACAGGTCGCAACTAATGAAAAACTGTTTTTT. This chain connects TRBV15 to TRBJ1-4, with 7 bases fitting TRBD1. Germline V gives CDR1 LNHNV, CDR2 YYDKDF (reference sequence). The CDR3 is 16 amino acids. V gave up 3 bases and J gave up 0 bases; unmatched junction bases: 4. Combining the CDR3 with reference TRBV15 and TRBJ1-4 gives the whole variable domain DAMVIQNPRYQVTQFGKPVTLSCSQTLNHNVMYWYQQKSSQAPKLLFHYYDKDFNNEADTPDNFQSRRPNTSFCFLDIRSPGLGDTAMYLCATSSGQVATNEKLFFGSGTQLSVL.

This chain links TRBV4-2 with TRBJ2-1, with 10 bases matching TRBD2. The CDR3 consists of 16 residues. Germline CDR1 is LGHNA and CDR2 is YNFKEQ. Trimming took 4 bases from V and 7 from J; bases not matched to a gene: 10. The CDR3 reads CASSPPTSGFTNEQFF. For the CDR3, the DNA is TGTGCCAGCAGCCCCCCGACTAGCGGGTTTACGAATGAGCAGTTCTTC.

V and J are TRBV25-1 and TRBJ1-6; D is uncertain. This CDR3 is built from 12 residues. Germline-derived CDR1 and CDR2 are MGHDK and SYGVNS. V lost 6 bases, J lost 7 bases, and 7 bases lay in between. CDR3 loop: CASRLGNSPLHF. Written as DNA, the CDR3 is TGTGCCAGCAGACTAGGGAATTCACCCCTCCACTTT.

V is TRBV9 and J is TRBJ2-5; D is possibly TRBD2 (6 bases). With 3 bases removed from V and 0 bases from J, the gap between germline ends came to 18 bases. CDR1 is SGDLS, CDR2 YYNGEE, per germline. The CDR3 is made up of 17 amino acids. CDR3 region: CASSEGLSPHYQETQYF. CDR3 coding DNA: TGTGCCAGCAGCGAGGGACTGAGCCCTCATTACCAAGAGACCCAGTACTTC.

The genes are TRBV5-6 and TRBJ2-4; D uncertain. Germline V CDR1 and CDR2: SGHDT, YYEEEE. Trimming stripped 2 bases from V and 0 bases from J, with 18 bases between. The CDR3 runs to 18 residues. CDR3 sequence reads: CASSFRRLAQLAKNIQYF. The CDR3 bases are TGTGCCAGCAGCTTTCGTAGACTCGCCCAACTAGCCAAAAACATTCAGTACTTC.

This chain joins TRBV29-1 and TRBJ2-7; 7 nucleotides agree with TRBD2. Looked up from germline, CDR1 is SQVTM and CDR2 is ANQGSEA. V was clipped by 4 bases and J by 3 bases; unmatched bases: 9. The CDR3 length is 14 residues. The CDR3 sequence: CSVGGGTTNYEQYF. In DNA, the CDR3 is TGCAGCGTTGGGGGGGGTACCACTAACTACGAGCAGTACTTC.

This sequence joins TRBV19 and TRBJ1-5; TRBD1 agrees at 9 bases. Trimming took 9 bases from V and 7 from J; bases not matched to a gene: 7. The CDR3 totals 13 residues. CDR1 LNHDA and CDR2 SQIVND come from the germline V gene (reference sequence). In nucleotides, the CDR3 is TGTGCCAGCGCCGGGACAGGGATCCAGCCCCAGCATTTT. It yields the protein CASAGTGIQPQHF.

The chain employs TRBV7-9 and TRBJ2-7, with a possible D match to TRBD1 (5 bases). V gave up 4 bases and J gave up 4 bases, with 14 bases separating them. The CDR3 consists of 14 residues. CDR1 and CDR2 (germline): SEHNR, FQNEAQ (reference sequence). As DNA, the CDR3 is TGTGCCAGCAGCTGGGAAGGGGCGAGGTACGAGCAGTACTTC. This sequence encodes CASSWEGARYEQYF.

The chain joins TRBV28 to TRBJ1-2, with D perhaps matching TRBD1 (5 bases). The V end lost 7 bases, the J end lost 4 bases, and 19 bases lay between the germline ends. The germline CDR1 and CDR2 sequences are MDHEN and SYDVKM. The CDR3 is 15 residues long. This chain's CDR3 is CASKDGQGQIYGYTF. The CDR3, as DNA: TGTGCCAGCAAAGATGGCCAGGGTCAGATCTATGGCTACACCTTC.

The chain couples TRBV28 to TRBJ1-1; D not resolved. Germline V gives CDR1 MDHEN, CDR2 SYDVKM. The CDR3 sequence is 11 residues long. V was clipped by 6 bases and J by 1 base, with 3 bases between them. CDR3 nucleotides: TGTGCCAGCAGCTCGAACACTGAAGCTTTCTTT. Residues: CASSSNTEAFF.

V and J are TRBV14 and TRBJ1-1; D remains ambiguous. CDR3 size: 14 residues. V dropped 2 bases and J dropped 5 bases, with 12 bases sitting between them. From germline, CDR1 is SGHDN and CDR2 FVKESK. CDR3 in DNA: TGTGCCAGCAGCCAAAACCGAGGGAGGACTGAAGCTTTCTTT. Translation: CASSQNRGRTEAFF.

The rearrangement links TRBV29-1 to TRBJ1-1; 8 bases match TRBD1. The V gene's germline CDR1 is SQVTM and CDR2 ANQGSEA. This CDR3 is built from 13 residues. Losses at the gene ends were 6 bases for V and 1 base for J; bases not matched to a gene: 4. CDR3 region: CSVLGTGNTEAFF. In nucleotides, the CDR3 is TGCAGCGTCCTCGGGACAGGGAACACTGAAGCTTTCTTT. Drawing the rest from reference TRBV29-1 and TRBJ1-1, the complete variable domain is SAVISQKPSRDICQRGTSLTIQCQVDSQVTMMFWYRQQPGQSLTLIATANQGSEATYESGFVIDKFPISRPNLTFSTLTVSNMSPEDSSIYLCSVLGTGNTEAFFGQGTRLTVV.

The chain links TRBV30 to TRBJ1-2, with 7 bases lining up with TRBD1. CDR1 is GTSNPN and CDR2 is SVGIG in the germline V gene (reference sequence). This CDR3 comprises 17 residues. The V and J ends lost 2 bases and 0 bases, in that order; junction bases with no gene match: 12. This chain's CDR3 is CAWSRQGFQLANYGYTF. CDR3 nucleotide sequence: TGTGCCTGGAGTCGACAGGGCTTCCAGTTAGCTAACTATGGCTACACCTTC.

This chain uses TRBV5-1 with TRBJ1-2; D not resolved. CDR3 length equals 13 residues. Germline CDR1 SGHRS, CDR2 YFSETQ. V lost 4 bases to trimming and J lost 5 bases, with 12 bases between them. CDR3 sequence reads: CASSPRVEYGYTF. CDR3 coding DNA: TGCGCCAGCAGCCCACGGGTCGAGTATGGCTACACCTTC.

The rearrangement uses TRBV15 and TRBJ1-1; the D is unclear. The CDR3 has 13 residues. Trimming stripped 2 bases from V and 3 bases from J, with 7 bases between. CDR1 is LNHNV and CDR2 is YYDKDF in the germline V gene (reference sequence). The CDR3 region is CATSRPGYTEAFF. Here the CDR3 DNA reads TGTGCCACCAGCAGACCGGGATACACTGAAGCTTTCTTT.

The chain couples TRBV27 to TRBJ1-4; 11 nucleotides agree with TRBD1. The CDR3 spans 18 residues. CDR1 is MNHEY and CDR2 is SMNVEV in the germline V gene (reference sequence). Losses at the gene ends were 5 bases for V and 0 bases for J; bases not matched to a gene: 8. This CDR3 reads CASSRTGGSSATNEKLFF. In nucleotides, the CDR3 is TGTGCCAGCAGTCGGACAGGGGGCTCCAGTGCAACTAATGAAAAACTGTTTTTT.

The gene calls are TRBV30 and TRBJ1-5; no reliable D call. V dropped 2 bases and J dropped 1 base, with 9 bases sitting between them. The CDR3 has 14 residues. In germline, CDR1 is GTSNPN, CDR2 SVGIG (reference sequence). The CDR3: CAWSSTVSNQPQHF. In DNA, the CDR3 is TGTGCCTGGAGTAGTACGGTGAGCAATCAGCCCCAGCATTTT. The full variable domain, with the rest looked up from reference TRBV30 and TRBJ1-5, is SQTIHQWPATLVQPVGSPLSLECTVEGTSNPNLYWYRQAAGRGLQLLFYSVGIGQISSEVPQNLSASRPQDRQFILSSKKLLLSDSGFYLCAWSSTVSNQPQHFGDGTRLSIL.

The chain is built from TRBV6-1 and TRBJ1-1; TRBD1 agrees at 8 bases. Trimming took 6 bases from V and 11 from J; bases not matched to a gene: 11. Germline CDR1 reads MNHNS; CDR2 reads SASEGT. This CDR3 contains 13 residues. DNA for the CDR3: TGTGCCAGCAGAAACCCAGGGGGCGCGGGGGCTTTCTTT. Its translation is CASRNPGGAGAFF.

The rearrangement joins TRBV28 to TRBJ2-7; TRBD2 agrees at 7 bases. The V and J ends lost 7 bases and 0 bases, in that order; junction bases with no gene match: 6. The CDR3 loop spans 14 amino acids. The germline gives CDR1 MDHEN, CDR2 SYDVKM. CDR3 DNA sequence: TGTGCCAGCAAAAGCGGGGCTAGCTCCTACGAGCAGTACTTC. Protein product: CASKSGASSYEQYF.

The chain recombines TRBV7-8 with TRBJ2-5, with D maybe TRBD2 (6 bases). The CDR3 consists of 17 residues. Germline V gives CDR1 SGHVS, CDR2 FQNEAQ. Deletions cut 5 bases from V and 0 bases from J, with 19 bases between. The DNA of the CDR3 is TGTGCCAGCAGCCCTCCAACCCCCCGGGACTACCAAGAGACCCAGTACTTC. Translating gives CASSPPTPRDYQETQYF.

The gene calls are TRBV7-2 and TRBJ2-7; TRBD2 agrees at 9 bases. J lost 7 bases, V lost 1 base, and 8 bases had no gene match. This CDR3 has 15 amino acids. From germline, CDR1 is SGHTA and CDR2 FQGNSA. The CDR3 DNA sequence: TGTGCCAGCAGCTTAGATGCGGGGGGGAGGTTAGAGCAGTACTTC. Amino acid sequence: CASSLDAGGRLEQYF.

The chain couples TRBV28 to TRBJ2-3; 9 bases map to TRBD2. The CDR3 extends over 18 amino acids. V dropped 5 bases and J dropped 8; count of bases not matched to a gene: 20. Per germline, CDR1 MDHEN and CDR2 SYDVKM. CDR3 sequence reads: CASSPPNFSGSSQATQYF. Written as DNA, the CDR3 is TGTGCCAGCAGTCCCCCTAACTTTAGCGGGAGTTCCCAAGCTACGCAGTATTTT.

CDR3 sequence (DNA): TGTGCCAGCAGCCCTCGACAGGGTTTTGTGCTCACTGAAGCTTTCTTT. Translating it yields CASSPRQGFVLTEAFF. The chain joins TRBV7-9 to TRBJ1-1; TRBD1 aligns across 7 bases. Germline V CDR1 and CDR2: SEHNR, FQNEAQ (reference sequence). V was pared by 5 bases and J by 4 bases, with 13 bases of the junction left unmatched. CDR3 size: 16 residues.

The CDR3: CASRTTSGQETQYF. Here the CDR3 DNA reads TGTGCCAGCAGAACCACTAGCGGCCAAGAGACCCAGTACTTC. This chain joins TRBV6-6 and TRBJ2-5, with TRBD2 matching 8 bases. This CDR3 region has 14 residues. The J segment lost 1 base and the V segment lost 6 bases, leaving 4 bases of the junction unmatched. Per germline, CDR1 MNHNY and CDR2 SVGAGI (reference sequence).

The J gene is TRBJ1-6, the V gene TRBV4-2; 11 positions agree with TRBD1. J lost 10 bases, V lost 0 bases, and 8 bases had no gene match. The germline CDR1 and CDR2 sequences are LGHNA and YNFKEQ. This CDR3 is built from 17 residues. The CDR3 sequence is CASSQDLGQGAKSPLHF. The CDR3 nucleotides read TGTGCCAGCAGCCAAGATCTCGGACAGGGGGCAAAATCACCCCTCCACTTT.